This paragraph covers one T cell receptor (beta chain) sequence. Sequenced by immunoSEQ multiplex PCR; TCRdb stores in-frame clones only, minus some. The sample records about 30,000 clones, approximately 86% being singletons. This sample is part of a study of blood T cell repertoires in COVID-19. Sequenced input: peripheral blood. The receptor comes from a man in his 60s with active COVID-19.

CDR3 sequence (DNA): TGTGCCATCAGTGAAGGGGAGGCGGGGGGCTACACCTTC. This encodes CAISEGEAGGYTF. The chain combines TRBV10-3 with TRBJ1-2; weak D call: TRBD1 (5 bases). The germline V gene encodes CDR1 ENHRY and CDR2 SYGVKD. V gave up 3 bases and J gave up 8 bases, with 13 bases separating them. CDR3 length: 13 amino acids.